Listed below are T cell receptor beta chains from one sample, sequenced in a study of OX40 agonist ivuxolimab in advanced cancers. The table came from immunoSEQ multiplex PCR; TCRdb's copy has only in-frame clones and leaves some out. The sample lists 90,000 or so clones; approximately 87% were seen once. The source was CD4+ or CD8+ T cells sorted from blood, collected in a trial of the OX40 agonist ivuxolimab. Source of these receptors: an adult with an advanced solid tumor such as melanoma, head and neck, liver or kidney cancer. Both conserved end residues are part of each CDR3. The D gene is left open where the match is weak. Clone size is stated in some rows and not others, as once, few, many or a class when expanded.

j_call: TRBJ2-1
d_call: TRBD2
v_call: TRBV27
clone_size: -
cdr3_nt: TGTGCCAGCAGTTCATCAAGACTAGCGGGGGGGCACAATGAGCAGTTCTTC
cdr3_aa: CASSSSRLAGGHNEQFF

j_call: TRBJ2-5
d_call: -
v_call: TRBV10-1
clone_size: -
cdr3_nt: TGCGCCAGCAGTGAGTCACAGGGTGCGGGGGAGACCCAGTACTTC
cdr3_aa: CASSESQGAGETQYF

j_call: TRBJ1-4
d_call: -
v_call: TRBV21-1
clone_size: -
cdr3_nt: TGTGCCAGCAGCAAACGTAGCAGCAAATATGAAAAACTGTTTTTT
cdr3_aa: CASSKRSSKYEKLFF

j_call: TRBJ2-3
d_call: -
v_call: TRBV5-4
clone_size: -
cdr3_nt: TGTGCCAGCAGCCTAACGACAGATACGCAGTATTTT
cdr3_aa: CASSLTTDTQYF

j_call: TRBJ1-2
d_call: -
v_call: TRBV6-1
clone_size: -
cdr3_nt: TGTGCCAGCAGTGAAGCCCGGGGGGCGACCCTGGCCGGCTACACCTTC
cdr3_aa: CASSEARGATLAGYTF

j_call: TRBJ2-5
d_call: -
v_call: TRBV10-1
clone_size: once
cdr3_nt: TGCGCCAGCAGCGGGGGACTCAGGGAGACCCAGTACTTC
cdr3_aa: CASSGGLRETQYF

j_call: TRBJ2-2
d_call: -
v_call: TRBV5-1
clone_size: -
cdr3_nt: TGCGCCAGCCAACCCTCCGGGACACCGAACACCGGGGAGCTGTTTTTT
cdr3_aa: CASQPSGTPNTGELFF

j_call: TRBJ2-7
d_call: TRBD2
v_call: TRBV5-1
clone_size: -
cdr3_nt: TGCGCCAGCAGCCCCCCCGAGCGGGGGGAATACGAGCAGTACTTC
cdr3_aa: CASSPPERGEYEQYF

j_call: TRBJ2-7
d_call: TRBD2
v_call: TRBV7-2
clone_size: -
cdr3_nt: TGTGCCAGCAGATGGGGGGGAGGGTCCTACGAGCAGTACTTC
cdr3_aa: CASRWGGGSYEQYF

j_call: TRBJ2-7
d_call: -
v_call: TRBV18
clone_size: -
cdr3_nt: TGTGCCAGCTCACCGGGAGGTTCCTTATACGAGCAGTACTTC
cdr3_aa: CASSPGGSLYEQYF

j_call: TRBJ1-5
d_call: TRBD1
v_call: TRBV4-2
clone_size: few
cdr3_nt: TGTGCCAGCAGCCAAGTATCACAGGGGAGCAATCAGCCCCAGCATTTT
cdr3_aa: CASSQVSQGSNQPQHF

j_call: TRBJ1-2
d_call: -
v_call: TRBV5-1
clone_size: -
cdr3_nt: TGCGCCAGCAGCTTGTCAGGGTCTAGAAACTATGGCTACACCTTC
cdr3_aa: CASSLSGSRNYGYTF

j_call: TRBJ2-2
d_call: TRBD2
v_call: TRBV4-3
clone_size: once
cdr3_nt: TGCGCCAGCAGCCAAGGACTAGCGGGAGGACTGAACACCGGGGAGCTGTTTTTT
cdr3_aa: CASSQGLAGGLNTGELFF

j_call: TRBJ2-1
d_call: -
v_call: TRBV21-1
clone_size: -
cdr3_nt: TGTGCCAGCAGATCCAGGGGAGAGCAGTTCTTC
cdr3_aa: CASRSRGEQFF

j_call: TRBJ2-7
d_call: TRBD2
v_call: TRBV6-5
clone_size: once
cdr3_nt: TGTGCCAGCAGTTACTCGCGGGGGGCCTACGAGCAGTACTTC
cdr3_aa: CASSYSRGAYEQYF

j_call: TRBJ2-7
d_call: TRBD2
v_call: TRBV7-2
clone_size: -
cdr3_nt: TGTGCCAGCAGCATAACCGGGACTAGCGGGAACGAGCAGTACTTC
cdr3_aa: CASSITGTSGNEQYF

j_call: TRBJ2-1
d_call: TRBD1
v_call: TRBV25-1
clone_size: -
cdr3_nt: TGTGCCAGTAGAACAGGGGGCTCCTACAATGAGCAGTTCTTC
cdr3_aa: CASRTGGSYNEQFF

j_call: TRBJ1-5
d_call: TRBD1
v_call: TRBV7-9
clone_size: -
cdr3_nt: TGTGCCAGCAGCTTTTGGACAGGGGTAACAGGACAGCCCCAGCATTTT
cdr3_aa: CASSFWTGVTGQPQHF